This entry describes one TCR beta chain. The CDR3 extends over 15 amino acids. Germline assignment: CDR1 LGHNA and CDR2 YSLEER. Unmatched junction bases numbered 7, after V lost 4 bases and J lost 5 bases. This specimen belongs to a study of cytomegalovirus exposure and HLA in healthy donors. PCR employed 60 Vbeta and 13 Jbeta primers. Sequenced by immunoSEQ multiplex PCR; TCRdb stores in-frame clones only, minus some. This sample has roughly 100,000 clones, with approximately 79% found just once. Samples came from healthy bone marrow donors. This chain uses TRBV4-3 with TRBJ2-1, with 8 bases fitting TRBD2. Sequences were obtained from PBMCs. This clonotype originated in a man aged 50 to 60 in good health and CMV-seropositive. CDR3 nucleotides: TGCGCCAGCAGCCCGATTAGCGGGGTTGACAATGAGCAGTTCTTC. Its protein product is CASSPISGVDNEQFF.